This TCR beta chain is from a study of CXCR3-negative and CXCR3-positive naive CD8 T cells. Study observations and caveats: TRB CDR3s of CXCR3-positive naive cells were more hydrophobic than those of CXCR3-negative naive cells. Memory CD8+ T cell repertoires were far less diverse than both naive subsets.

Of note for this clonotype: The antigen is not known.

The authors made the TRB cDNA libraries by 5' RACE using UMI labels. Reprocessing the 5' RACE reads, TCRdb reports a single entry for every CDR3 protein and omits DNA. Its listing shows about 94,000 distinct CDR3 sequences. The CDR3 covers 13 residues. The V gene's germline CDR1 is SGHDN and CDR2 FVKESK. CD45RO-CCR7+CD27+CD95- defined naive CD8+ T cells. Sequencing used naive CXCR3+ CD8+ T cells from blood. Subset indicated: CD45RO-CCR7+CD27+CD95- naive CD8+ T cells expressing CXCR3 (TNR3+). The chain joins TRBV14 to TRBJ2-3; TCRdb's D call, TRBD2, is unchecked because there is no DNA. This clonotype was obtained from a human donor in good health. Some clones in this sample may be carry-over from other donors' samples. The CDR3 protein is CASSAGLTDTQYF.